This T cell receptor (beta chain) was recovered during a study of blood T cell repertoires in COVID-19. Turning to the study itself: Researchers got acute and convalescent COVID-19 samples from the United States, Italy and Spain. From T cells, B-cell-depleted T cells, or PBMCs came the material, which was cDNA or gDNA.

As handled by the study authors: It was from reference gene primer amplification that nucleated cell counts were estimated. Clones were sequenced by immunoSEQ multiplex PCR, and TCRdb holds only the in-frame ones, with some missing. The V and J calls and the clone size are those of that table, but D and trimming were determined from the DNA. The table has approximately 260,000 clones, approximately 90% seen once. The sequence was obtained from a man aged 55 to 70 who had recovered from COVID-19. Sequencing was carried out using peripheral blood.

The CDR3 nucleotides are TGTGCCAGCAGCTTAGGTGGGGACATCAAAAAACTGTTTTTT. This codes for CASSLGGDIKKLFF. The chain employs TRBV7-2 and TRBJ1-4, with D possibly TRBD1 on 6 matching bases. Germline CDR1 SGHTA, CDR2 FQGNSA. This CDR3 is 14 amino acids long. Deletions cut 1 base from V and 9 bases from J, with 12 bases between.